This T cell receptor (beta chain) was recorded in a study of blood T cell repertoires in COVID-19. Study-wide context: Nucleic acid was either cDNA or gDNA, and it came from T cells, B-cell-depleted T cells, or PBMCs.

The Seattle patients joined while their infection was active and were tracked longitudinally afterward. Here immunoSEQ multiplex PCR was the method, and the copy in TCRdb shows in-frame clones only, minus some. The sample records 350,000 to 400,000 clones, around 90% being singletons. J gave up 3 bases and V 2 bases, and 2 bases lay outside the gene matches. The CDR3 loop spans 16 amino acids. CDR1 is LNHDA and CDR2 is SQIVND in the germline V gene (reference sequence). This rearrangement joins TRBV19 to TRBJ2-3; 13 bases map to TRBD2. The clonotype originates from a woman between 25 and 40 years old with COVID-19, enrolled during active disease. The sample comprised peripheral blood. Here the CDR3 reads CASSIRTSGSTDTQYF. The CDR3 nucleotides read TGTGCCAGTAGTATAAGGACTAGCGGGAGTACAGATACGCAGTATTTT.